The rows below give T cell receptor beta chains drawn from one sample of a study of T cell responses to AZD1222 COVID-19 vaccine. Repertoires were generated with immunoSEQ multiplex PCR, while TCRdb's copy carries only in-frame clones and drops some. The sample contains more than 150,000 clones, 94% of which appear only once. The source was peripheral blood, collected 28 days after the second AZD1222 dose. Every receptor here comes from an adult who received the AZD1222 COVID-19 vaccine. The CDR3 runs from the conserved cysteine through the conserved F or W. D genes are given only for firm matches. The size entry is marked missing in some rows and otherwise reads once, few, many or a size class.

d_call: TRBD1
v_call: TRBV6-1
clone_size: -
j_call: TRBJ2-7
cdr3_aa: CASSEGQGDEQYF
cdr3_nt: TGTGCCAGCAGTGAGGGGCAGGGGGACGAGCAGTACTTC

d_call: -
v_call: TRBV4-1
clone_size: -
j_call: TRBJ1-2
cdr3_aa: CASQRGGTLSGGYTF
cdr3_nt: TGCGCCAGTCAAAGGGGCGGGACACTTAGCGGTGGCTACACCTTC

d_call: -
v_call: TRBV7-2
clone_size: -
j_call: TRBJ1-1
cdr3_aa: CASSLMGGGTEAFF
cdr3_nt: TGTGCCAGCAGCTTAATGGGGGGCGGCACTGAAGCTTTCTTT

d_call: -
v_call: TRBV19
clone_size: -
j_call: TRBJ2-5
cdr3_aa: CASSIGAETQYF
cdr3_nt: TGTGCCAGTAGTATTGGAGCGGAGACCCAGTACTTC

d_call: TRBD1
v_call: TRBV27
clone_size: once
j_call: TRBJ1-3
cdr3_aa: CASSRWTGRNAGNTIYF
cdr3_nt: TGTGCCAGCAGTCGATGGACAGGGAGGAATGCTGGAAACACCATATATTTT

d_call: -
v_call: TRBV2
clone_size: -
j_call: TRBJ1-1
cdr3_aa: CAGVASVMNTEAFF
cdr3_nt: TGTGCCGGTGTGGCGTCGGTTATGAACACTGAAGCTTTCTTT

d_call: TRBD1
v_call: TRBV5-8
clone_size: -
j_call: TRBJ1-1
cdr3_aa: CATVPGTEIPNTEAFF
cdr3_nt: TGTGCCACCGTACCCGGGACAGAGATCCCGAACACTGAAGCTTTCTTT

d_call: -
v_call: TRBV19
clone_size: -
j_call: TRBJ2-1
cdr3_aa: CASNAQIYNEQFF
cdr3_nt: TGTGCCAGTAACGCCCAAATTTACAATGAGCAGTTCTTC

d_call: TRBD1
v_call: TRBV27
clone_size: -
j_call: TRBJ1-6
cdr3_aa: CASSLGDRVGSPLHF
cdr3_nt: TGTGCCAGCAGTTTGGGGGACAGGGTTGGATCACCCCTCCACTTT

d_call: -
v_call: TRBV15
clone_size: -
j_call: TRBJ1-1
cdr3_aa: CATSRDLNGQQAFF
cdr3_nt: TGTGCCACCAGCAGAGATTTAAACGGACAGCAAGCTTTCTTT